The 19 T cell receptor beta chains below come from one sample, sequenced in a study of shared clonotypes between healthy human individuals. TCRdb's copy holds only in-frame clones and misses some; the assay was immunoSEQ multiplex PCR. The sample contains roughly 170,000 clones, roughly 70% of which appear only once. Specimen: memory CD4+ T cells sorted from blood. Subset reported: CD45RA-negative fraction. These TCRs come from a man aged 30-40 years in good health.

The chain uses TRBV18 and TRBJ2-2; D unclear. The germline gives CDR1 KGHSH, CDR2 LQKENI. The V and J ends lost 3 bases and 3 bases respectively, with 11 bases between them. The CDR3 sequence is 15 residues long. This chain's CDR3 is CASSPKAVDTGELFF. The CDR3, as DNA: TGTGCCAGCTCACCTAAAGCCGTCGACACCGGGGAGCTGTTTTTT. The full variable domain, rest sourced from reference TRBV18 and TRBJ2-2, is NAGVMQNPRHLVRRRGQEARLRCSPMKGHSHVYWYRQLPEEGLKFMVYLQKENIIDESGMPKERFSAEFPKEGPSILRIQQVVRGDSAAYFCASSPKAVDTGELFFGEGSRLTVL.

CDR3 DNA: TGTGCCAGCAGCTATTCGGGCGGGGGGCACGGGGAGACCCAGTACTTC. It specifies CASSYSGGGHGETQYF. The rearrangement joins TRBV7-7 to TRBJ2-5; 8 bases line up with TRBD2. The CDR3 runs 16 residues. From germline, CDR1 is SSHAT and CDR2 FNYEAQ (reference sequence). V was clipped by 4 bases and J by 5 bases; unmatched bases: 12.

This clone was counted only a few times. The chain is built from TRBV5-4 and TRBJ2-7, with TRBD2 matching 12 bases. This CDR3 is built from 14 residues. Per the germline V gene, CDR1 is SGHNT and CDR2 is YYREEE (reference sequence). J was trimmed by 7 bases and V by 3 bases; bases with no gene match: 5. CDR3 bases: TGTGCCAGCAGCTGGACTAGCGGGACGGGGGAGCAGTACTTC. Translation: CASSWTSGTGEQYF.

The sample holds a few counts of this clone. The CDR3 region is CASSLSGTYEQYF. The CDR3 DNA is TGTGCCAGCTCACTCTCGGGGACCTACGAGCAGTACTTC. The chain recombines TRBV18 with TRBJ2-7, with D maybe TRBD2 (5 bases). CDR1 is KGHSH and CDR2 is LQKENI in the germline V gene. Trimming removed 4 bases from V and 2 bases from J, with 9 bases in between. The length of the CDR3 is 13 residues.

This clone was detected a few times. This chain connects TRBV7-8 to TRBJ2-2; TRBD2 agrees at 7 bases. The CDR3 extends over 15 amino acids. The germline V gene encodes CDR1 SGHVS and CDR2 FQNEAQ. Trimming cost V 4 bases and J 7 bases; bases outside gene matches: 9. CDR3 loop: CASSYTQTSFGELFF. Here the CDR3 DNA reads TGTGCCAGCAGCTACACGCAGACTAGCTTCGGGGAGCTGTTTTTT.

This chain links TRBV25-1 with TRBJ1-3; D uncertain. The germline gives CDR1 MGHDK, CDR2 SYGVNS. V dropped 5 bases and J dropped 0 bases, with 11 bases sitting between them. This CDR3 has 15 amino acids. CDR3 in amino acids: CASSQPGSSGNTIYF. The DNA of the CDR3 is TGTGCCAGCAGTCAACCTGGGTCCTCTGGAAACACCATATATTTT.

Notes on this clone: Other DNA variants within this sample encode the same CDR3. The chain links TRBV7-6 to TRBJ2-1; D gene uncertain. The length of the CDR3 is 14 residues. Germline-derived CDR1 and CDR2 are SGHVS and FNYEAQ. V was trimmed by 1 base and J by 0 bases, leaving 4 bases between them. The CDR3: CASSLGPSYNEQFF. As DNA, the CDR3 is TGTGCCAGCAGCTTAGGACCCTCCTACAATGAGCAGTTCTTC.

The rearrangement links TRBV9 to TRBJ2-7; TRBD2 matches 7 bases. V gave up 2 bases and J gave up 4 bases; unmatched junction bases: 9. In germline, CDR1 is SGDLS, CDR2 YYNGEE. The CDR3 has 15 amino acids. The CDR3 DNA reads as TGTGCCAGCAGCGTCTCTGCGGGAGTTACTTACGAGCAGTACTTC. Residues: CASSVSAGVTYEQYF.

This clone has a single count. The V call is TRBV7-2, the J call TRBJ2-7; D is unclear. CDR1 and CDR2 (germline): SGHTA, FQGNSA. This CDR3 region has 14 residues. V lost 0 bases and J lost 6, with 12 bases in between. CDR3: CASSLARQLGEQYF. The CDR3 DNA reads TGTGCCAGCAGCTTAGCCAGGCAACTTGGCGAGCAGTACTTC. Full variable domain (missing parts from reference TRBV7-2 and TRBJ2-7): GAGVSQSPSNKVTEKGKDVELRCDPISGHTALYWYRQSLGQGLEFLIYFQGNSAPDKSGLPSDRFSAERTGGSVSTLTIQRTQQEDSAVYLCASSLARQLGEQYFGPGTRLTVT.

This chain connects TRBV9 to TRBJ2-5; 7 bases map to TRBD1. J gave up 4 bases and V 6 bases, and 15 bases lay outside the gene matches. Germline V lookup: CDR1 SGDLS, CDR2 YYNGEE. The CDR3 has 16 amino acids. CDR3 loop: CASTLRGDSGGETQYF. The CDR3 DNA reads as TGTGCCAGCACCCTCCGAGGGGACAGCGGCGGAGAGACCCAGTACTTC.

This clone was observed once. The rearrangement uses TRBV29-1 and TRBJ1-5; 7 bases line up with TRBD1. CDR3 length: 15 amino acids. V was clipped by 5 bases and J by 0 bases; unmatched bases: 7. Germline V lookup: CDR1 SQVTM, CDR2 ANQGSEA. The CDR3 DNA sequence: TGCAGCGTTAAATACCCAGGGGGTAGCAATCAGCCCCAGCATTTT. It codes for CSVKYPGGSNQPQHF.

The chain is built from TRBV4-1 and TRBJ2-7; TRBD1 matches at 8 bases. This CDR3 has 15 residues. CDR1 and CDR2 (germline): MGHRA, YSYEKL. The V segment lost 3 bases and the J segment 6 bases; nucleotides outside the gene matches: 10. The CDR3 is CASSQVPGQEVEQYF. The CDR3 region has the DNA TGCGCCAGCAGCCAGGTTCCGGGACAGGAGGTCGAGCAGTACTTC.

The sample holds one count of this clone. The chain joins TRBV7-2 to TRBJ2-3; D uncertain. Germline values: CDR1 SGHTA, CDR2 FQGNSA. The CDR3 has 13 amino acids. Trimming stripped 5 bases from V and 2 bases from J, with 8 bases between. In nucleotides, the CDR3 is TGTGCCAGCAGCCCAGCCGACACAGATACGCAGTATTTT. Its protein product is CASSPADTDTQYF.

The rearrangement joins TRBV6-5 to TRBJ1-2, with 8 bases aligning to TRBD1. V was clipped by 5 bases and J by 5 bases; unmatched bases: 7. CDR1 is MNHEY, CDR2 SVGAGI, per germline. The CDR3 sequence is 14 residues long. The CDR3 bases are TGTGCCAGCAGTACCCTCGGACAGGGATATGGCTACACCTTC. Translating it yields CASSTLGQGYGYTF.

CDR3 in DNA: TGCGCCAGCAGCTTGACAGGGCTGAACTTTGGAAACACCATATATTTT. This gives the protein CASSLTGLNFGNTIYF. V gene TRBV5-1 combines with J gene TRBJ1-3, with a tentative D call TRBD1 (6 bases). CDR3 length: 16 residues. The V gene lost 1 base and the J gene lost 3 bases, with 14 bases spanning the gap. Per the germline V gene, CDR1 is SGHRS and CDR2 is YFSETQ.

This chain's CDR3 is CASSREVSETQYF. The CDR3 region has the DNA TGTGCCAGCAGCAGAGAGGTTTCAGAGACCCAGTACTTC. The chain joins TRBV9 to TRBJ2-5, with D unresolved. The germline V gene encodes CDR1 SGDLS and CDR2 YYNGEE. The CDR3 totals 13 residues. V dropped 4 bases and J dropped 4 bases, with 11 bases sitting between them.

The gene calls are TRBV7-9 and TRBJ2-5; D not resolved. V lost 5 bases and J 7 bases, leaving 14 bases between the germline ends. Germline V lookup: CDR1 SEHNR, CDR2 FQNEAQ (reference sequence). The CDR3 loop spans 13 amino acids. The DNA for the CDR3 is TGTGCCAGCAGCCCTACTCAAATCGGGACCCAGTACTTC. As protein: CASSPTQIGTQYF.

This rearrangement joins TRBV30 to TRBJ2-7, with 7 bases fitting TRBD2. From germline, CDR1 is GTSNPN and CDR2 SVGIG (reference sequence). With V trimmed by 3 bases and J by 2 bases, 10 bases remained unmatched. The CDR3 contains 15 residues. In DNA form, the CDR3 reads TGTGCCTGGAGCCCCTTGGCGGGAGTGGCCTACGAGCAGTACTTC. Encoded protein: CAWSPLAGVAYEQYF.

There are a few counts of this clone. V usage is TRBV5-4 and J usage is TRBJ2-6, with D tentatively TRBD2 (5 bases). The V gene lost 4 bases and the J gene lost 1 base, with 15 bases spanning the gap. This CDR3 is 17 amino acids long. CDR1 SGHNT and CDR2 YYREEE come from the germline V gene (reference sequence). This CDR3 is CASSPLAGASGANVLTF. DNA of the CDR3: TGTGCCAGCAGCCCCCTCGCGGGTGCGTCTGGGGCCAACGTCCTGACTTTC.